The clone carrying this T cell receptor (beta chain) was observed once. From 2 million PBMCs stored at -80 C, the unsorted libraries were generated. The data derive from a study of neurological immune-mediated disorders. CDR1 and CDR2 from the germline V gene are MNHEY and SMNVEV (reference sequence). The V and J ends lost 6 bases and 4 bases, in that order; junction bases with no gene match: 5. The CDR3 consists of 14 residues. TCRdb called the 5' RACE reads again in MiXCR, with one record for every CDR3 protein. The sample comprises under 85,000 distinct CDR3 sequences, 9% to 12% of which are singletons, and about 1.8% rests with the top ten.

The TCR comes from a man between 35 and 55 years old in good health. This sequence joins TRBV27 and TRBJ2-5, with 10 bases identical to TRBD2. The sample comprised PBMCs. The CDR3 region is CASSFTSGAETQYF. The CDR3 region has the DNA TGTGCCAGCAGCTTCACTAGCGGGGCAGAGACCCAGTACTTC.